The present T cell receptor beta chain was sequenced within a study of T cell changes during pregnancy in multiple sclerosis. The CDR3 is made up of 14 amino acids. V shed 0 bases and J 5 bases; nucleotides not matched to a gene: 3. Germline CDR1 reads MNHEY; CDR2 reads SMNVEV (reference sequence). Repertoires were generated with immunoSEQ multiplex PCR, while TCRdb's copy carries only in-frame clones and drops some. This sample has about 120,000 clones; 93% occur once, and the top ten carry 6% to 7%. The specimen comprised peripheral blood, sampled before pregnancy. The rearrangement joins TRBV27 to TRBJ1-2; 7 bases match TRBD1. The TCR was taken from a female donor with multiple sclerosis, enrolled in a pregnancy study. The CDR3 loop is CASSLSRTGYGYTF. As DNA, the CDR3 is TGTGCCAGCAGTTTATCGAGGACAGGATATGGCTACACCTTC.